This entry lists 22 T cell receptor beta chains sequenced from one sample in a study of monozygotic twins with inflammatory bowel disease. Using the 5' RACE reads, TCRdb records one entry per CDR3 protein without DNA. The sample totals 400,000 to 500,000 distinct CDR3 sequences. The sequenced material came from blood. The receptors come from a human donor with ulcerative colitis or Crohn's disease, or a healthy co-twin of an affected twin (not recorded which).

The chain couples TRBV28 to TRBJ2-5; no DNA is available, so the TRBD1 call from TCRdb remains unchecked. CDR3 length equals 11 residues. Germline CDR1 MDHEN, CDR2 SYDVKM. The CDR3: CATKGGETQYF.

V is TRBV2 and J is TRBJ1-5; TCRdb's D call, TRBD1, is unchecked because there is no DNA. The CDR3 contains 15 residues. Per the germline V gene, CDR1 is SNHLY and CDR2 is FYNNEI. The CDR3 region is CASVMDSSSNQPQHF. Full variable domain (remainder filled in from reference TRBV2 and TRBJ1-5): EPEVTQTPSHQVTQMGQEVILRCVPISNHLYFYWYRQILGQKVEFLVSFYNNEISEKSEIFDDQFSVERPDGSNFTLKIRSTKLEDSAMYFCASVMDSSSNQPQHFGDGTRLSIL.

The rearrangement joins TRBV13 to TRBJ2-3; TCRdb's D call, TRBD1, is unchecked because there is no DNA. Germline lookup yields CDR1 PRHDT and CDR2 FYEKMQ (reference sequence). CDR3 length: 14 amino acids. CDR3 region: CASSLDRAVDTQYF.

The rearrangement links TRBV5-6 to TRBJ2-7; no DNA is available, so the TRBD1 call from TCRdb remains unchecked. CDR3 length: 14 residues. CDR1 and CDR2 (germline): SGHDT, YYEEEE. CDR3 sequence: CASSFGTAPYEQYF.

V usage is TRBV20-1 and J usage is TRBJ2-1; TCRdb's D call of TRBD2 is untestable without DNA. Germline CDR1 is DFQATT and CDR2 is SNEGSKA (reference sequence). The CDR3 spans 15 residues. This CDR3 is CSAMTSGGIFNEQFF.

The chain links TRBV5-1 to TRBJ2-1; the TRBD2 assignment by TCRdb is unverifiable without DNA. CDR1 SGHRS and CDR2 YFSETQ come from the germline V gene. The CDR3 is 18 amino acids. The CDR3 here is CASSTGTLSGLGGNEQFF. Supplemented by reference TRBV5-1 and TRBJ2-1, the full variable domain reads KAGVTQTPRYLIKTRGQQVTLSCSPISGHRSVSWYQQTPGQGLQFLFEYFSETQRNKGNFPGRFSGRQFSNSRSEMNVSTLELGDSALYLCASSTGTLSGLGGNEQFFGPGTRLTVL.

CDR3 sequence: CASSSVGGGRLSVAFF. The chain has TRBV5-6 and TRBJ1-1; TCRdb names TRBD1, which stays unverified in the absence of DNA. This CDR3 is 16 amino acids long. The germline V gene encodes CDR1 SGHDT and CDR2 YYEEEE.

The V call is TRBV6-5, the J call TRBJ2-7. The germline V gene encodes CDR1 MNHEY and CDR2 SVGAGI. This CDR3 contains 15 residues. CDR3: CASSYYSDGAYEQYF.

The chain couples TRBV7-9 to TRBJ1-2. The CDR3 runs 14 residues. Germline-derived CDR1 and CDR2 are SEHNR and FQNEAQ (reference sequence). This CDR3 reads CASSPRRVPSGYTF.

The chain combines TRBV7-9 with TRBJ2-1; there is no DNA to check the TCRdb D call of TRBD2. Germline V gene lookup returns CDR1 SEHNR and CDR2 FQNEAQ (reference sequence). This CDR3 has 15 residues. The CDR3 sequence: CASSLGLAEDNEQFF.

The chain employs TRBV28 and TRBJ2-7; TCRdb outputs TRBD2, but without DNA this stays unchecked. Germline V gene data show CDR1 as MDHEN and CDR2 as SYDVKM. The CDR3 is 15 residues long. The CDR3 spells CASSSTGTSPYEQYF.

The V and J genes are TRBV4-3 and TRBJ2-7; absent DNA, TCRdb's TRBD2 call cannot be checked. CDR1 is LGHNA and CDR2 is YSLEER in the germline V gene. The CDR3 sequence is 15 residues long. The CDR3 region is CASMPELAANYEQYF.

This sequence joins TRBV13 and TRBJ2-2; lacking DNA, the TRBD1 call made by TCRdb goes unchecked. The CDR3 sequence is 17 residues long. Looked up from germline, CDR1 is PRHDT and CDR2 is FYEKMQ (reference sequence). CDR3 sequence reads: CASSNSLGGLDTGELFF.

The chain combines TRBV3-1 with TRBJ2-7. The V gene's germline CDR1 is LGHDT and CDR2 YNNKEL (reference sequence). The CDR3 totals 12 residues. The CDR3 reads CASSQDPSEQYF.

This chain joins TRBV10-3 and TRBJ1-3. Germline V CDR1 and CDR2: ENHRY, SYGVKD. The length of the CDR3 is 15 residues. The CDR3 loop reads CAIRREVSLGNTIYF.

The chain links TRBV12-3 or TRBV12-4 to TRBJ2-5; the TRBD1 assignment by TCRdb is unverifiable without DNA. The CDR3 is made up of 18 amino acids. The CDR3 loop reads CASTTALSGGPRQETQYF.

V usage is TRBV5-5 and J usage is TRBJ1-2. There are 16 residues in the CDR3. Per germline, CDR1 SGHKS and CDR2 YYEKEE (reference sequence). The CDR3 here is CASSVVIPTLLGGYTF. Supplemented by reference TRBV5-5 and TRBJ1-2, the full variable domain reads DAGVTQSPTHLIKTRGQQVTLRCSPISGHKSVSWYQQVLGQGPQFIFQYYEKEERGRGNFPDRFSARQFPNYSSELNVNALLLGDSALYLCASSVVIPTLLGGYTFGSGTRLTVV.

The chain is built from TRBV2 and TRBJ2-3; TCRdb returns TRBD2, unconfirmable since there is no DNA. Per germline, CDR1 SNHLY and CDR2 FYNNEI. The CDR3 spans 15 residues. Here the CDR3 reads CASSEWEGSTDTQYF.

The genes are TRBV2 and TRBJ2-3; TCRdb outputs TRBD1, but without DNA this stays unchecked. This CDR3 spans 15 amino acids. In germline, CDR1 is SNHLY, CDR2 FYNNEI. This chain's CDR3 is CASSVRGAGTDTQYF.

The chain combines TRBV29-1 with TRBJ1-1. The germline gives CDR1 SQVTM, CDR2 ANQGSEA. CDR3 length: 14 amino acids. CDR3 protein: CSAENGDLPTEAFF.

This chain joins TRBV5-1 and TRBJ2-1; TCRdb selects TRBD1, and the lack of DNA leaves this call unchecked. Germline CDR1 and CDR2: SGHRS and YFSETQ. The CDR3 spans 17 residues. The CDR3 protein is CASSLHTGGTTYNEQFF.

J is TRBJ1-5 and V is TRBV21-1; TCRdb reports TRBD1, a call that lacks DNA to check it against. TRBV21-1 is a recognized pseudogene. The CDR3 is 15 amino acids. The CDR3 loop is CASSNGRGGNQPQHF.